These 9 T cell receptor beta chains were all obtained from the same sample, sequenced in a study of beta chain features in type 1 diabetes. Expressed TCRB transcripts were sequenced, since all the RNA that had been isolated was reverse transcribed. Here immunoSEQ multiplex PCR was the method, and the copy in TCRdb shows in-frame clones only, minus some. The sample holds a few hundred thousand clones; about 18% are singletons and the top ten take about 0.045%. Sequencing used naive CD4+ T cells from blood. The receptor source for this set is a woman aged 18-29 years in good health.

The J gene is TRBJ1-2, the V gene TRBV30; D is possibly TRBD1 (6 bases). The V gene lost 8 bases and the J gene lost 4 bases, with 17 bases spanning the gap. The CDR3 is 13 residues long. The germline gives CDR1 GTSNPN, CDR2 SVGIG (reference sequence). CDR3 loop: CAQSGGAVYGYTF. The CDR3 nucleotides are TGTGCCCAATCGGGGGGGGCGGTCTATGGCTACACCTTC.

On this clone itself: The same CDR3 can be traced to other DNA sequences in this sample. The chain uses TRBV5-1 and TRBJ1-6, with TRBD1 as a possible D gene (5 bases). CDR3 length equals 15 residues. Looked up from germline, CDR1 is SGHRS and CDR2 is YFSETQ. The germline V and J ends were trimmed by 0 bases and 5 bases, with 9 bases remaining between them. CDR3 in amino acids: CASSLEGQNNSPLHF. The CDR3 DNA is TGCGCCAGCAGCTTGGAAGGACAAAATAATTCACCCCTCCACTTT.

This clone was observed a handful of times. CDR3 residues: CASSIGTGAIAKNIQYF. The CDR3 DNA reads as TGTGCCAGTAGTATAGGGACAGGGGCGATAGCCAAAAACATTCAGTACTTC. The rearrangement joins TRBV19 to TRBJ2-4, with TRBD1 identical over 9 bases. The V gene end was trimmed by 1 base and the J gene end by 0 bases; junction bases not matched to a gene: 4. In germline, CDR1 is LNHDA, CDR2 SQIVND (reference sequence). The CDR3 length is 17 residues.

The rearrangement links TRBV7-3 to TRBJ1-2; 8 positions agree with TRBD1. Germline CDR1 reads SGHTA; CDR2 reads FQGTGA. Germline trimming cut 0 bases from V and 3 bases from J; bases unmatched to any gene: 6. The CDR3 spans 16 residues. The CDR3 DNA reads as TGTGCCAGCAGCTTAACGCAAGCAGGGGGCGACTATGGCTACACCTTC. Its translation: CASSLTQAGGDYGYTF. Complete variable domain (other parts from reference TRBV7-3 and TRBJ1-2): GAGVSQTPSNKVTEKGKYVELRCDPISGHTALYWYRQSLGQGPEFLIYFQGTGAADDSGLPNDRFFAVRPEGSVSTLKIQRTERGDSAVYLCASSLTQAGGDYGYTFGSGTRLTVV.

The table lists this clone with a few counts. This chain uses TRBV6-1 with TRBJ2-7, with D maybe TRBD1 (5 bases). The CDR3 sequence is 15 residues long. Germline V gives CDR1 MNHNS, CDR2 SASEGT. V was trimmed by 1 base and J by 3 bases, leaving 13 bases between them. In nucleotides, the CDR3 is TGTGCCAGCAGTGAAGGGGGCAGGCAGAACTACGAGCAGTACTTC. Translating it yields CASSEGGRQNYEQYF.

This clone was seen more than once but under ten times. This chain joins TRBV11-3 and TRBJ2-1; 11 positions match TRBD2. V lost 1 base, J lost 10 bases, and 9 bases stayed unmatched. CDR1 is SGHNT, CDR2 YENEEA, per germline. The CDR3 loop spans 16 amino acids. The CDR3 reads CASSLGGGTSGFEQFF. The CDR3 DNA follows: TGTGCCAGCAGCTTAGGGGGTGGGACTAGCGGATTCGAGCAGTTCTTC. Drawing the rest from reference TRBV11-3 and TRBJ2-1, the complete variable domain is EAGVVQSPRYKIIEKKQPVAFWCNPISGHNTLYWYLQNLGQGPELLIRYENEEAVDDSQLPKDRFSAERLKGVDSTLKIQPAELGDSAVYLCASSLGGGTSGFEQFFGPGTRLTVL.

This chain links TRBV28 with TRBJ2-4; D possibly corresponds to TRBD1 (6 bases). The CDR3 extends over 15 amino acids. The germline CDR1 and CDR2 sequences are MDHEN and SYDVKM. Trimming shortened V by 4 bases and J by 8 bases, and 18 bases separated the two germline ends. CDR3 DNA: TGTGCCAGCAGTTCCCCCAGGGGTGGGGGAGACATTCAGTACTTC. It translates to CASSSPRGGGDIQYF.

This clone has more than one count but fewer than ten. Other DNA sequences in the sample encode the same CDR3. The chain is built from TRBV9 and TRBJ1-1; D is uncertain. The CDR3 length is 14 residues. Deletions cut 1 base from V and 0 bases from J, with 7 bases between. Germline V CDR1 and CDR2: SGDLS, YYNGEE. This CDR3 reads CASSVSGMNTEAFF. DNA of the CDR3: TGTGCCAGCAGCGTATCCGGGATGAACACTGAAGCTTTCTTT.

This clone was seen only a few times. The J gene is TRBJ1-1, the V gene TRBV7-8; D is possibly TRBD1 (6 bases). The germline V gene encodes CDR1 SGHVS and CDR2 FQNEAQ. This CDR3 spans 13 amino acids. Between the trimmed V and J ends, which lost 6 bases and 1 base, there was a span of 9 bases. CDR3 region: CASSWGQNTEAFF. CDR3 in DNA: TGTGCCAGCAGTTGGGGGCAGAACACTGAAGCTTTCTTT.